The text below deals with one T cell receptor beta chain. The antigen is unknown. Only in-frame clones appear in the TCRdb table, and some are missing; sequencing was by immunoSEQ multiplex PCR. The sample yields around 84,000 clones, 80% to 95% seen once. Germline assignment: CDR1 LNHDA and CDR2 SQIVND (reference sequence). CDR3 length: 14 residues. Trimming left V 3 bases short and J 7 bases short, with 13 bases between. This sample was taken from a study of OX40 agonist ivuxolimab in advanced cancers. Study information: The study enrolled dose-escalation patients with hepatocellular carcinoma, melanoma, renal cell or head and neck cancer.

Exclusion applied to patients with autoimmune disease history or systemic immunosuppression. Overall study results and limits: Partial responders at 0.1-3.0 mg/kg had among the lowest clonal expansion. On average, CD8+ T cells had more expanded clones than CD4+.

The rearrangement uses TRBV19 and TRBJ1-5; unclear D gene. The origin of this receptor is an adult with an advanced solid tumor such as melanoma, head and neck, liver or kidney cancer. Sequencing was performed on CD4+ or CD8+ T cells sorted from blood, taken in a trial of the OX40 agonist ivuxolimab. DNA of the CDR3: TGTGCCAGTAGTATCGGCCAGAACTGGCAGCCCCAGCATTTT. This encodes CASSIGQNWQPQHF.